Reported below is one TCR beta chain. This clone was seen a few times. It has no known antigen specificity. Base qualities are not at hand, and no much larger clone is one base apart. The data belong to a study of beta chain features in type 1 diabetes (dated by TCRdb to the late 2010s). With respect to the entire study: Mean age, gender distribution, total cell number and subset yield did not differ between patients and healthy donors. Regulatory and stem cell-like memory subsets were isolated from only 8 patients and 8 healthy donors, whereas naive and central memory subsets came from all 28 donors. In the study, recently diagnosed type 1 diabetes patients and matched healthy donors were compared on the TCRB repertoires of their sorted circulating CD4+ T cell subsets. Across all samples, roughly 110,000,000 sorted cells were examined, and cell number per subset correlated strongly with RNA yield.

The V end loses 2 bases and the J end loses 0 bases, and a stretch of 10 bases separates them. Per the germline V gene, MNHNS is the CDR1 and SASEGT is the CDR2. Including the terminal cysteine and phenylalanine, the CDR3 comprises 15 residues. Only the CDR3 portion is preserved as DNA: 45 bases, with reading frame beginning at the first base. From each donor, a single peripheral blood sample of 100 to 150 mL on average was drawn into heparinised tubes. A BD FACSAria II was used to sort naive, central memory, regulatory and stem cell-like memory CD4+ T cells with a panel that included CD45RO, CCR7, CD25, CD127, CD95 and CD27. A purity above 98% was achieved for all sorted populations. Right away, PBMCs were isolated by Lymphoprep density gradient centrifugation and were stained directly, with no culture step. Samples were stained and sorted in pairs, with one healthy donor and one patient per experiment, so that batch effects were minimized.

The entire isolated RNA was reverse transcribed using the High Capacity cDNA Reverse Transcription Kit, and thus expressed TCRB transcripts were sequenced. Naive, central memory and regulatory T cell samples underwent deep immunoSEQ sequencing, averaging about 3.3 million total reads per sample. After sorted cells were lysed in RLT buffer, RNA was extracted with DNase-treated RNeasy Micro or Mini kits, with the choice depending on cell number. Each cell subset was processed on its own to prevent cross-contamination, while patient and healthy donor samples were processed together. The immunoSEQ multiplex PCR was used to amplify TCRB sequences from cDNA, yielding 87-bp fragments that span the CDR3 region. Amplicons were sequenced on the Illumina HiSeq platform. The published analysis was carried out like this. PCR bias was computationally corrected using synthetic template baselines, reads within Hamming distance 2 were collapsed, and singletons that could not be merged were discarded. Reads were aligned to IMGT to assign V, D and J genes, CDR3 length, and insertions or deletions at six rearrangement sites. Within each subset, clonotype counts were normalized to the number of sorted cells before true diversity and Gini coefficients were calculated with the tcR R package. The overlap coefficient, calculated on TCRB nucleotide sequences, was used to quantify repertoire sharing. Entries here come from immuneACCESS through TCRdb and include only in-frame sequences with V and J called. Some clones fail to appear in such tables; in the studies checked, an unresolved V gene covers under half of the shortfall, and the cause of the remainder is unknown. The V and J calls and clone size come from that table; D and trimming were worked out from the DNA. The sample table contains 400,000 or so clones; only one count was recorded for around 10% of them. Of the sample, around 0.66% is held by the ten largest clones.

Summary of the overall study and its limitations: Sequencing cDNA rather than genomic DNA could over-represent highly expressing activated cells, although activation and CD3 levels did not differ between groups. Patients with type 1 diabetes made fewer insertions and deleted more nucleotides at VDJ recombination sites, implying thymic rearrangement abnormalities. Naive, central memory and regulatory TCRB repertoires appeared to be more alike among patients than among healthy donors. A moderate but significant shortening of TCRB CDR3 length was observed in type 1 diabetes patients in all four CD4+ subsets. PCR might favor shorter templates, but patient and control samples were amplified and corrected together, so any skew would affect both groups equally. HLA sub-analyses involved small numbers of individuals, so any influence of HLA type on TCRB rearrangement remained unresolved.

The sample consisted of central memory CD4+ T cells from blood. The sequence links TRBV6-1 to TRBJ1-1; the D gene identity is not certain. The receptor was derived from a man aged 25-45 years with type 1 diabetes. The sequenced DNA is TGTGCCAGCAGTGAAACGGGGTCGTTGAACACTGAAGCTTTCTTT. Translated, it reads CASSETGSLNTEAFF.